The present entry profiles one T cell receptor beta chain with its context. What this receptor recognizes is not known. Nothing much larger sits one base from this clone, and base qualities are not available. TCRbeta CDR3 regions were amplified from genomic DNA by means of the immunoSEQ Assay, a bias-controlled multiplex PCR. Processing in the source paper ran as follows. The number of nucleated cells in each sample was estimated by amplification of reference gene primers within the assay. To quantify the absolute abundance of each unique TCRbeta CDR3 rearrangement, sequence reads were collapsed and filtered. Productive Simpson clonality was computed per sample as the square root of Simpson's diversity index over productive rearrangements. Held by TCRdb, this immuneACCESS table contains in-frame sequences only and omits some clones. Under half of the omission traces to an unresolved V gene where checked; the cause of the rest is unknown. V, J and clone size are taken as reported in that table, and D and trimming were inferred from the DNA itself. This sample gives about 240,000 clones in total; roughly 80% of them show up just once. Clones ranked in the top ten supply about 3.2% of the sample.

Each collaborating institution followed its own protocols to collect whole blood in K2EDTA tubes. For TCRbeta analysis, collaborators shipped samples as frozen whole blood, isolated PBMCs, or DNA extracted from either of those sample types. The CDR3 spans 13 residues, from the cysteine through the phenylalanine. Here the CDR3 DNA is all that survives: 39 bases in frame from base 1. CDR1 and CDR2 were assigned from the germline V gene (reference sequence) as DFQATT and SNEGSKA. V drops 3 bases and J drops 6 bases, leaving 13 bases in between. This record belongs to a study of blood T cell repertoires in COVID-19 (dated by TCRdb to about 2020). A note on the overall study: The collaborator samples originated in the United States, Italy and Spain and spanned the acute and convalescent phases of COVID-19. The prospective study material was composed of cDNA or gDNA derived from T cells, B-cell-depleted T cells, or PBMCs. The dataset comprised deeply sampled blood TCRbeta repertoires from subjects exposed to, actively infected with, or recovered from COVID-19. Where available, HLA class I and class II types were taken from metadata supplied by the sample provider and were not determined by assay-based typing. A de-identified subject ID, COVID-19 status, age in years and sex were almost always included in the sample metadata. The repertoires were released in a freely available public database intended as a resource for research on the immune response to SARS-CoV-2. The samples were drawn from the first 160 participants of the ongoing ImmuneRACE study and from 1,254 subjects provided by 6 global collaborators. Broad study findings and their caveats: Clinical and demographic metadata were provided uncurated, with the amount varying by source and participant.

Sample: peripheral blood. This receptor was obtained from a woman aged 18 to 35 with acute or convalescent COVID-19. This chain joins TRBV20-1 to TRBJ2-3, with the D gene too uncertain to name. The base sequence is TGCAGTGCTAGTGGTCCATCCGGGGATACGCAGTATTTT. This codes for CSASGPSGDTQYF.